This T cell receptor beta chain was sequenced for a study of T cells in Graves' hyperthyroidism and ophthalmopathy (dated by TCRdb to the late 2010s). Some background on the complete study: Peripheral blood was sampled at the time of initial diagnosis, prior to any treatment. Prospective prediction of ophthalmopathy was tested in an independent validation cohort of 18 to 20 hyperthyroidism patients and 15 to 17 patients who later progressed to ophthalmopathy. Following sampling, methimazole starting at 30 mg daily was given to hyperthyroidism patients, and high-dose intravenous methylprednisolone was given to ophthalmopathy patients. To identify distinguishing TCR V-J signatures, a discovery cohort of 100 or so patients was used, comprising 40 to 45 with Graves' ophthalmopathy and 55 to 65 with stable Graves' hyperthyroidism. According to the paper, TCR Vbeta CDR3 sequencing was carried out on over 130 peripheral blood samples, which came from under 50 ophthalmopathy, 70 to 80 hyperthyroidism and some 17 progressor patients. For training and testing, the 100 or so patients in the discovery cohort were randomly divided in a 7:3 ratio. In addition, the study compared T-cell repertoires in thyroid tissue and in blood from five to seven Graves' hyperthyroidism patients.

Results the study describes overall, beyond this receptor: Most expanded thyroid clonotypes (frequency above 0.001) were also detected in blood, suggesting blood repertoires may reflect thyroid immune responses. In cross-validation, a model built on a 13 V-J signature told ophthalmopathy apart from stable hyperthyroidism with 87.88% sensitivity and 81% to 82% specificity, and in testing the same model reached 80%/75%. Sample size was not statistically predetermined, and blinding of investigators to group allocation was not performed. In validation, progression to ophthalmopathy was predicted by the model with roughly 69% sensitivity and roughly 72% specificity, a median of around 5.9 months before onset.

TCR beta CDR3 regions were amplified from RNA transcripts. The TCR CDR3 was subjected to a first round of RT-PCR using the HTBI primer set and the Qiagen OneStep RT-PCR kit. A second multiplex PCR round built the libraries, followed by size selection and purification. Libraries were sequenced paired-end with 100 bp reads on an Illumina HiSeq2000. Processing in the source paper ran as follows. SOAPnuke was used to process the raw data, throwing out any read that contained adapters or uncalled bases, had a mean Phred below 15, or lacked an exact constant-primer or identifier match. High-quality paired reads were merged with COPE v1.2.5, and unique nucleotide sequences were defined as clonotypes. MiTCR v1.1 was used to align clonotypes to the IMGT TRBV, TRBD and TRBJ reference segments. Analysis was restricted to V-J combinations with a frequency above 0.0001, which covered roughly 99% of repertoires. A TCS score was defined as the ratio between F50 (clonal expansion) and ExV (chaos), using BLOSUM62-based TCRdist between CDR3 peptides within each V-J. Welch's t-statistics and random forest reduced approximately 520 V-J features to roughly 13, which were used in a naive Bayes classifier (R e1071). TCRdb redid the processing of the public reads, applying fastp at Q25 and MiXCR, and retained in-frame beta chains. Rows matching on CDR3 protein sequence are summarized as one entry with the most common DNA and genes. The V and J calls and clone size come from TCRdb's table, not from the authors' own analysis. This sample lists about 420,000 distinct CDR3 sequences; around 16% were detected once. The ten largest clonotypes hold over 7.5% of the sample.

On this clonotype itself: The specificity of this receptor is unknown. No base quality values were provided; no much bigger clone lies one nucleotide off.

From cysteine to phenylalanine, the CDR3 is 13 amino acids long. The read is trimmed to its CDR3 DNA, 39 bases read in frame from base 1. CDR1 and CDR2, per the germline V gene (reference sequence), are LNHDA and SQIVND. V was cut back by 10 bases and J by 2 bases, leaving a gap of 13 bases between them. Stable Graves' hyperthyroidism was defined as no progression to ophthalmopathy during 18 months of follow-up. Hyperthyroidism patients were newly diagnosed, had a disease duration of under 2 months, and were aged 18 to 65 years. Any patient with an uncontrolled infection, another autoimmune disease, pregnancy or lactation was excluded. Clinical symptoms, serum thyroxine and TRAb, thyroid ultrasound, and orbital computed tomography formed the basis for the diagnoses. PBMCs were isolated from about 9.2 ml of fresh peripheral blood by Ficoll-Paque density gradient centrifugation. Total RNA was extracted with Trizol reagent, and quality was checked on an Agilent 2100 Bioanalyzer.

This TCR came from a woman aged 18-29 years with Graves' hyperthyroidism. The chain links TRBV19 with TRBJ2-3; the D gene is possibly TRBD2, with 7 bases matching. Sequenced material: blood. The DNA sequence is TGTGCCACTGGAGCGGGACACACAGATACGCAGTATTTT. It codes for CATGAGHTDTQYF.